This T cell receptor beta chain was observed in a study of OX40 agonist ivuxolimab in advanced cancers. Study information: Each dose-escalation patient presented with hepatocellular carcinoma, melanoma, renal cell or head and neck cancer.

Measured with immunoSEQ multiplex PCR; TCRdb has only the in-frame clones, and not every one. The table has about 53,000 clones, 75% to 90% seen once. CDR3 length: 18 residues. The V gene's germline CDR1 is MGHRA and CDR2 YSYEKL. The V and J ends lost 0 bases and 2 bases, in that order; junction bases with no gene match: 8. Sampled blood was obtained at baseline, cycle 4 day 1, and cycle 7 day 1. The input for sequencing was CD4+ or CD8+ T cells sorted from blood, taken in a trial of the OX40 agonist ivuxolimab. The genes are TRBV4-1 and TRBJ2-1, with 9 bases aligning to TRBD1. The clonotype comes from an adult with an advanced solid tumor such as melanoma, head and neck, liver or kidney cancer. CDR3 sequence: CASSQEGPGQGAYNEQFF. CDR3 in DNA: TGCGCCAGCAGCCAAGAGGGGCCGGGACAGGGAGCCTACAATGAGCAGTTCTTC.